Listed below are T cell receptor beta chains from one sample, sequenced in a study of cytomegalovirus exposure and HLA in healthy donors. Repertoires were generated with immunoSEQ multiplex PCR, while TCRdb's copy carries only in-frame clones and drops some. The table includes about 100,000 clones, 70% to 85% detected once. The sequencing input was PBMCs. These receptors came from a woman in her thirties or forties in good health and CMV-seronegative. The CDR3 runs from the conserved cysteine through the conserved F or W. The D gene is left open where the match is weak. The size entry is marked missing in some rows and otherwise reads once, few, many or a size class.

j_call	d_call	v_call	clone_size	cdr3_aa	cdr3_nt
TRBJ2-7	TRBD1	TRBV11-2	.	CASTTGTGASYEQYF	TGTGCCAGCACCACAGGGACAGGGGCCTCCTACGAGCAGTACTTC
TRBJ2-3	TRBD2	TRBV5-6	.	CASSLKGLPRADTQYF	TGTGCCAGCAGCTTAAAGGGACTACCACGGGCAGATACGCAGTATTTT
TRBJ1-2	TRBD1	TRBV28	.	CASSLVSRGDGYTF	TGTGCCAGCAGTTTAGTTAGCAGGGGGGATGGCTACACCTTC
TRBJ1-4	.	TRBV9	.	CASSVAGENEKLFF	TGTGCCAGCAGCGTAGCGGGGGAGAATGAAAAACTGTTTTTT
TRBJ1-1	.	TRBV27	once	CASSSLRGGDLTEAFF	TGTGCCAGCAGTTCCCTTCGAGGGGGGGATCTCACTGAAGCTTTCTTT
TRBJ1-1	TRBD1	TRBV28	.	CASSLSPGGNTEAFF	TGTGCCAGCAGTTTATCTCCAGGGGGGAACACTGAAGCTTTCTTT
TRBJ2-1	TRBD2	TRBV4-3	.	CASSQGLAQYNEQFF	TGCGCCAGCAGCCAGGGACTAGCGCAGTACAATGAGCAGTTCTTC
TRBJ1-3	.	TRBV5-6	few	CASSARGYSGNTIYF	TGTGCCAGCAGCGCCAGGGGTTACTCTGGAAACACCATATATTTT
TRBJ2-1	TRBD2	TRBV7-9	.	CATVPWTSGSYNEQFF	TGTGCCACCGTACCCTGGACTAGCGGATCCTACAATGAGCAGTTCTTC
TRBJ1-2	.	TRBV6-1	.	CASSEIYTSDGYTF	TGTGCCAGCAGTGAAATATACACCAGCGACGGCTACACCTTC
TRBJ2-2	TRBD2	TRBV7-2	.	CASSFLGLAGGLVGELFF	TGTGCCAGCAGCTTCCTCGGGCTAGCGGGGGGCCTTGTCGGGGAGCTGTTTTTT
TRBJ2-2	.	TRBV7-2	.	CASSPPRETALFF	TGTGCCAGCAGCCCGCCTCGGGAGACGGCGCTGTTTTTT
TRBJ1-5	.	TRBV10-1	.	CASSQGIEQPQHF	TGCGCCAGCAGTCAGGGAATTGAACAGCCCCAGCATTTT
TRBJ2-5	.	TRBV2	.	CASSGWDYQETQYF	TGTGCCAGCAGTGGCTGGGACTACCAAGAGACCCAGTACTTC
TRBJ2-7	.	TRBV29-1	.	CSVGTLLSYEQYF	TGCAGCGTTGGGACATTACTCTCCTACGAGCAGTACTTC
TRBJ2-7	TRBD1	TRBV9	.	CASSPRTGIIYEQYF	TGTGCCAGCAGCCCTAGGACAGGGATTATCTACGAGCAGTACTTC
TRBJ2-6	.	TRBV7-2	.	CASTRGANVLTF	TGTGCCAGCACTCGTGGGGCCAACGTCCTGACTTTC
TRBJ2-6	TRBD2	TRBV14	.	CASSPRYGAGVGSGANVLTF	TGTGCCAGCAGCCCAAGATACGGTGCGGGAGTAGGATCTGGGGCCAACGTCCTGACTTTC
TRBJ2-7	TRBD1	TRBV5-1	once	CASSLAGTGTEQYF	TGCGCCAGCAGCTTGGCCGGGACAGGGACCGAGCAGTACTTC
TRBJ1-5	.	TRBV25-1	.	CASSERGDQPQHF	TGTGCCAGCAGTGAACGGGGGGATCAGCCCCAGCATTTT
TRBJ1-1	TRBD1	TRBV10-3	.	CAISPPQGGNTEAFF	TGTGCCATCAGTCCCCCTCAGGGGGGGAACACTGAAGCTTTCTTT
TRBJ1-5	.	TRBV4-1	.	CASSQDRRQPQHF	TGCGCCAGCAGCCAAGATAGGCGGCAGCCCCAGCATTTT
TRBJ1-1	.	TRBV20-1	.	CSAGQNTEAFF	TGCAGTGCTGGACAGAACACTGAAGCTTTCTTT
TRBJ2-5	TRBD2	TRBV4-1	.	CASSQGLSGSGQETQYF	TGCGCCAGCAGCCAAGGGCTAAGCGGGAGCGGCCAAGAGACCCAGTACTTC
TRBJ2-5	.	TRBV11-2	few	CASSLNSQETQYF	TGTGCCAGCAGCTTAAACAGTCAAGAGACCCAGTACTTC
TRBJ2-7	TRBD2	TRBV2	.	CARGLAGAYEQYF	TGTGCCAGGGGACTAGCGGGAGCCTACGAGCAGTACTTC
TRBJ2-1	TRBD2	TRBV18	.	CASSPLRLADNEQFF	TGTGCCAGCTCACCCTTGAGACTAGCGGACAATGAGCAGTTCTTC
TRBJ1-5	.	TRBV21-1	.	CAPQGNRPSYSNQPQHF	TGTGCCCCACAGGGAAACCGTCCTTCTTATAGCAATCAGCCCCAGCATTTT
TRBJ2-7	TRBD1	TRBV7-2	.	CASSLYPRDRIYEQYF	TGTGCCAGCAGCTTATATCCCCGGGACAGAATCTACGAGCAGTACTTC
TRBJ2-2	TRBD2	TRBV7-8	.	CASSQMRGGGLFF	TGTGCCAGCAGCCAAATGCGCGGCGGGGGGCTGTTTTTT
TRBJ1-4	.	TRBV30	.	CAWSVKGGEGKLFF	TGTGCCTGGAGTGTAAAGGGAGGGGAGGGAAAACTGTTTTTT
TRBJ1-1	.	TRBV5-4	few	CASSSYDSYGTEAFF	TGTGCCAGCAGCTCCTATGACAGTTACGGCACTGAAGCTTTCTTT
TRBJ1-1	.	TRBV29-1	.	CSVASSGSEAFF	TGCAGCGTTGCAAGCTCAGGGTCAGAAGCTTTCTTT
TRBJ1-1	TRBD1	TRBV29-1	.	CSVTGQANTEAFF	TGCAGCGTAACGGGACAGGCGAACACTGAAGCTTTCTTT
TRBJ2-1	TRBD2	TRBV11-2	.	CASRLAGSLNEQFF	TGTGCCAGCCGGCTAGCGGGGTCACTCAATGAGCAGTTCTTC
TRBJ1-2	TRBD1	TRBV10-3	few	CAIRAGTGVNYGYTF	TGTGCCATCAGAGCCGGGACAGGGGTTAACTATGGCTACACCTTC
TRBJ2-2	TRBD2	TRBV2	.	CASRTGLANTGELFF	TGTGCCAGCAGAACGGGACTAGCGAACACCGGGGAGCTGTTTTTT
TRBJ2-1	TRBD1	TRBV7-9	.	CASSSRDRLNRYNEQFF	TGTGCCAGCAGCTCACGGGACAGGTTAAACCGTTACAATGAGCAGTTCTTC
TRBJ2-7	TRBD2	TRBV11-2	.	CASSRTSGNAYEQYF	TGTGCCAGCAGCCGGACTAGCGGGAACGCCTACGAGCAGTACTTC
TRBJ2-7	.	TRBV4-3	.	CASSPGGRGSYEQYF	TGCGCCAGCAGCCCAGGGGGGCGGGGATCCTACGAGCAGTACTTC
TRBJ2-5	.	TRBV19	.	CASSNRGRQTQYF	TGTGCCAGTAGTAATCGGGGTAGGCAGACCCAGTACTTC
TRBJ1-4	.	TRBV7-2	.	CASSPGSQATTNEKLFF	TGTGCCAGCAGCCCGGGGTCCCAGGCCACAACTAATGAAAAACTGTTTTTT
TRBJ1-6	TRBD1	TRBV11-2	.	CASSLTGGDRGLVSPLHF	TGTGCCAGCAGCTTAACTGGGGGGGACAGGGGGCTCGTTTCACCCCTCCACTTT
TRBJ1-2	.	TRBV5-8	once	CASSRITEFYGYTF	TGTGCCAGCAGCAGAATTACAGAATTCTATGGCTACACCTTC
TRBJ2-3	.	TRBV11-2	.	CASSLGLGMVTDTQYF	TGTGCCAGCAGCTTAGGGCTCGGGATGGTAACAGATACGCAGTATTTT
TRBJ2-2	.	TRBV6-5	.	CASSSGETGELFF	TGTGCCAGCAGTTCGGGTGAAACCGGGGAGCTGTTTTTT
TRBJ2-5	TRBD2	TRBV19	.	CASSTGAGGPEETQYF	TGTGCCAGTAGTACCGGAGCGGGGGGGCCAGAGGAGACCCAGTACTTC
TRBJ1-2	.	TRBV28	once	CASSLGGARGYTF	TGTGCCAGCAGTTTAGGGGGGGCGCGGGGCTACACCTTC
TRBJ1-2	.	TRBV15	.	CATSRARLGGSSYGYTF	TGTGCCACCAGCAGAGCACGGTTGGGGGGGTCGAGCTATGGCTACACCTTC
TRBJ2-1	.	TRBV27	.	CASSAAPLSYNEQFF	TGTGCCAGCAGTGCGGCCCCCCTCTCCTACAATGAGCAGTTCTTC
TRBJ1-1	TRBD1	TRBV30	.	CAWRQGAIYTEAFF	TGTGCCTGGAGGCAGGGGGCTATCTATACTGAAGCTTTCTTT
TRBJ2-5	.	TRBV9	.	CASSATDSRGTQYF	TGTGCCAGCAGCGCCACGGACTCTCGGGGGACCCAGTACTTC
TRBJ1-5	TRBD1	TRBV30	.	CAWSLTGTNQPQHF	TGTGCCTGGAGTTTGACAGGGACGAATCAGCCCCAGCATTTT
TRBJ1-1	TRBD1	TRBV28	once	CASSISGGTEAFF	TGTGCCAGCAGTATCTCAGGGGGCACTGAAGCTTTCTTT
TRBJ2-2	TRBD2	TRBV6-1	.	CASSIGGTSTGELFF	TGTGCCAGCAGCATCGGGGGGACTTCCACCGGGGAGCTGTTTTTT
TRBJ2-4	.	TRBV7-2	.	CASSLASRLKNIQYF	TGTGCCAGCAGCTTAGCGAGCAGACTCAAAAACATTCAGTACTTC
TRBJ2-5	TRBD2	TRBV5-1	.	CASSLSVAGAKETQYF	TGCGCCAGCAGCTTGTCGGTAGCGGGAGCGAAGGAGACCCAGTACTTC